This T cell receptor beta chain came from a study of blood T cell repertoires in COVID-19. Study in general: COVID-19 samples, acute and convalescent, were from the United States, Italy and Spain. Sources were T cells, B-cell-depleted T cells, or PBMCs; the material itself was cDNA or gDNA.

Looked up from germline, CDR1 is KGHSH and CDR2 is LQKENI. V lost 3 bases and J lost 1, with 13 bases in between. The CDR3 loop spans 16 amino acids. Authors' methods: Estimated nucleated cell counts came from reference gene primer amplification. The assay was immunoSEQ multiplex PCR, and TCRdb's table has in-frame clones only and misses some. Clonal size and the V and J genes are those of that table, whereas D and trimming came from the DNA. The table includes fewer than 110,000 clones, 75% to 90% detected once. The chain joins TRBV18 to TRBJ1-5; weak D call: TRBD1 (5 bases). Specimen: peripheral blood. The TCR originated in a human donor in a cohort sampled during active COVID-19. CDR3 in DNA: TGTGCCAGCTCACCCGGGGGGGACGCAAGCAATCAGCCCCAGCATTTT. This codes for CASSPGGDASNQPQHF.